Below, 24 T cell receptor beta chains from the same sample are listed, as sequenced in a study of patients and donors after allogeneic stem cell transplantation. TCRdb reprocessed the RT-PCR reads via MiXCR and lists one record per CDR3 protein. The data contain more than 850,000 distinct CDR3 sequences, roughly 18% of them singletons. The sample comprised blood, either unsorted or a sorted T cell fraction (not recorded which). The receptors come from a human donor who was either an allogeneic HSCT recipient or a stem cell or donor lymphocyte infusion donor (not recorded which). It is not recorded whose cells these are; they may come from a transplant donor.

This chain joins TRBV20-1 and TRBJ1-5, with TRBD1 matching over 7 bases. Germline lookup yields CDR1 DFQATT and CDR2 SNEGSKA (reference sequence). Trimming removed 0 bases from V and 1 base from J; junction bases left unmatched: 9. This CDR3 is 17 amino acids long. The CDR3 reads CSARERRQGVSNQPQHF. The CDR3 DNA reads as TGCAGTGCTAGAGAACGTCGACAGGGTGTGAGCAATCAGCCCCAGCATTTT.

This clonotype occurred a few times. The gene calls are TRBV18 and TRBJ1-2; no clear D gene. There are 12 residues in the CDR3. Germline V gene sequence: CDR1 KGHSH, CDR2 LQKENI. V was shortened by 3 bases and J by 11 bases, with 13 bases between the two germline ends. The CDR3 sequence: CASSPDGIGYTF. CDR3 sequence (DNA): TGTGCCAGCTCACCGGATGGCATAGGGTACACCTTC.

The gene calls are TRBV30 and TRBJ2-5, with 7 bases lining up with TRBD1. Germline assignment: CDR1 GTSNPN and CDR2 SVGIG (reference sequence). Trimming cost V 5 bases and J 5 bases; bases outside gene matches: 5. The CDR3 totals 12 residues. The CDR3 DNA reads as TGTGCCTGGGACAGGGTCGGGGAGACCCAGTACTTC. As protein: CAWDRVGETQYF.

The table lists this clonotype with a few counts. The CDR3 coding sequence is TGTGCCAGCAGTGAAGCTCCCCTGGCGGGCGGGGTCGGCAAGACCCAGTACTTC. Protein product: CASSEAPLAGGVGKTQYF. V usage is TRBV6-1 and J usage is TRBJ2-5; the D gene is possibly TRBD2 (6 bases). V was cut by 0 bases and J by 6 bases, with 23 bases left in between. Germline loops: CDR1 MNHNS, CDR2 SASEGT. This CDR3 is built from 18 residues.

This clonotype came up a few times. The CDR3 loop is CASNCVAGVEETQYF. The DNA of the CDR3 is TGTGCCAGCAATTGCGTAGCGGGAGTCGAAGAGACCCAGTACTTC. V gene TRBV12-3 or TRBV12-4 combines with J gene TRBJ2-5; 9 nucleotides line up with TRBD2. Germline trimming cut 7 bases from V and 3 bases from J; bases unmatched to any gene: 9. The CDR3 totals 15 residues.

This chain connects TRBV14 to TRBJ2-7; 8 bases align to TRBD2. This CDR3 has 15 residues. Germline V lookup: CDR1 SGHDN, CDR2 FVKESK. V lost 3 bases and J lost 4; bases outside the gene matches: 8. The CDR3 nucleotides are TGTGCCAGCAGCCAGGTCTCGGGGGGGCCATACGAGCAGTACTTC. Amino acids: CASSQVSGGPYEQYF.

Many counts were recorded for this clonotype. The gene calls are TRBV29-1 and TRBJ1-2, with TRBD1 matching 7 bases. This CDR3 has 12 residues. Germline loops: CDR1 SQVTM, CDR2 ANQGSEA. V was pared by 8 bases and J by 8 bases, with 11 bases of the junction left unmatched. CDR3 sequence (DNA): TGCAGCCCCAACCTCCGGGACAGAGGCTACACCTTC. Translation gives CSPNLRDRGYTF.

The chain recombines TRBV20-1 with TRBJ2-1; TRBD2 matches 10 bases. The CDR3 has 13 residues. Unmatched junction bases numbered 8, after V lost 6 bases and J lost 9 bases. The germline V gene has CDR1 DFQATT and CDR2 SNEGSKA (reference sequence). The CDR3 nucleotides read TGCAGTGCAACTCTAGCGGGAGTGGCTGAGCAGTTCTTC. This codes for CSATLAGVAEQFF.

This clonotype appeared a few times. The chain recombines TRBV2 with TRBJ2-2; a weak D match, TRBD2 (5 bases). The V end was cut by 4 bases, the J end by 6 bases, with 18 bases between. Looked up from germline, CDR1 is SNHLY and CDR2 is FYNNEI. This CDR3 is built from 16 residues. This CDR3 reads CASSATQLGEAGELFF. The DNA of the CDR3 is TGTGCCAGCAGTGCTACTCAACTCGGGGAAGCCGGGGAGCTGTTTTTT.

The chain couples TRBV20-1 to TRBJ2-2; 7 bases map to TRBD2. V lost 1 base, J lost 1 base, and 6 bases stayed unmatched. This CDR3 is built from 16 residues. Germline lookup yields CDR1 DFQATT and CDR2 SNEGSKA (reference sequence). The DNA of the CDR3 is TGCAGTGCTAGAGGAGCTCTAGCGGTGAACACCGGGGAGCTGTTTTTT. Amino acid sequence: CSARGALAVNTGELFF.

J is TRBJ2-7 and V is TRBV30; TRBD1 matches at 7 bases. Germline CDR1 reads GTSNPN; CDR2 reads SVGIG (reference sequence). The CDR3 has 13 amino acids. The V segment lost 5 bases and the J segment 1 base; nucleotides outside the gene matches: 5. The CDR3 DNA follows: TGTGCCTGGGGGGACAGCTTATCCTACGAGCAGTACTTC. Encoded protein: CAWGDSLSYEQYF. Full variable domain (rest looked up from reference TRBV30 and TRBJ2-7): SQTIHQWPATLVQPVGSPLSLECTVEGTSNPNLYWYRQAAGRGLQLLFYSVGIGQISSEVPQNLSASRPQDRQFILSSKKLLLSDSGFYLCAWGDSLSYEQYFGPGTRLTVT.

This clonotype was detected a few times. This rearrangement joins TRBV7-9 to TRBJ1-5; TRBD1 might be the D (6 bases). Trimming shortened V by 5 bases and J by 5 bases, and 13 bases separated the two germline ends. This CDR3 has 14 amino acids. CDR1 and CDR2 from the germline V gene are SEHNR and FQNEAQ (reference sequence). CDR3 bases: TGTGCCAGCAGCCTCAATGGGGGGCATCAGCCCCAGCATTTT. Encoded protein: CASSLNGGHQPQHF.

The V gene is TRBV20-1, the J gene TRBJ2-2; no clear D gene. Between the trimmed V and J ends, which lost 5 bases and 4 bases, there was a span of 17 bases. The CDR3 loop spans 15 amino acids. Germline CDR1 is DFQATT and CDR2 is SNEGSKA (reference sequence). The CDR3: CSAEDITSPTGELFF. The CDR3 DNA sequence: TGCAGTGCTGAAGATATAACCTCGCCCACCGGGGAGCTGTTTTTT.

The V and J genes are TRBV2 and TRBJ2-7, with 9 bases lining up with TRBD1. This CDR3 has 14 amino acids. Germline trimming cut 6 bases from V and 4 bases from J; bases unmatched to any gene: 7. CDR1 is SNHLY and CDR2 is FYNNEI in the germline V gene. The CDR3 nucleotides are TGTGCCAGCAGGGGTACCGGGACAGGGTACGAGCAGTACTTC. Protein: CASRGTGTGYEQYF.

A few counts support this clonotype. This chain links TRBV5-6 with TRBJ2-4; TRBD2 agrees at 10 bases. This CDR3 has 15 amino acids. The V and J ends lost 4 bases and 7 bases, in that order; junction bases with no gene match: 8. CDR1 and CDR2 (germline): SGHDT, YYEEEE. As DNA, the CDR3 is TGTGCCAGCAGCCGTCGACTAGCGGGCAGGAACATTCAGTACTTC. This sequence encodes CASSRRLAGRNIQYF.

This clonotype was picked up a small number of times. This chain connects TRBV9 to TRBJ1-1; D ambiguous. The CDR3 length is 14 residues. The V end was cut by 0 bases, the J end by 3 bases, with 9 bases between. CDR1 SGDLS and CDR2 YYNGEE come from the germline V gene. CDR3 in DNA: TGTGCCAGCAGCGTAGGTCCCAGGCACACTGAAGCTTTCTTT. It codes for CASSVGPRHTEAFF.

This clonotype was counted only a few times. The chain links TRBV20-1 to TRBJ2-3; perhaps TRBD2 as D (6 bases). This CDR3 is 14 amino acids long. Trimming cost V 6 bases and J 10 bases, with 23 bases left between them. CDR1 and CDR2 from the germline V gene are DFQATT and SNEGSKA (reference sequence). As DNA, the CDR3 is TGCAGTGCCAACCCCGGGACTGTCTTCGAAGCGCAGTATTTT. Translating it yields CSANPGTVFEAQYF.

This clonotype was counted only a few times. The chain combines TRBV29-1 with TRBJ1-3, with D possibly TRBD1 on 6 matching bases. The germline V and J ends were trimmed by 8 bases and 3 bases, with 11 bases remaining between them. The CDR3 runs to 12 residues. Germline assignment: CDR1 SQVTM and CDR2 ANQGSEA. CDR3 nucleotides: TGCAGCATCCGGACAGATGGAAACACCATATATTTT. Amino acid sequence: CSIRTDGNTIYF.

The chain is built from TRBV4-2 and TRBJ2-5; TRBD2 matches at 14 bases. The J segment lost 3 bases and the V segment lost 1 base, leaving 1 base of the junction unmatched. The CDR3 runs to 16 residues. Germline V gene data show CDR1 as LGHNA and CDR2 as YNFKEQ. Here the CDR3 DNA reads TGTGCCAGCAGCCAAGGGACTAGCGGGGGGAAAGAGACCCAGTACTTC. Translation: CASSQGTSGGKETQYF.

V is TRBV18 and J is TRBJ2-3; no definite D call. The CDR3 contains 13 residues. Germline-derived CDR1 and CDR2 are KGHSH and LQKENI. Between the trimmed V and J ends, which lost 3 bases and 5 bases, there was a span of 9 bases. The CDR3 spells CASSPVAIDTQYF. The CDR3 region has the DNA TGTGCCAGCTCACCGGTCGCTATAGATACGCAGTATTTT. The entire variable domain, with the rest obtained from reference TRBV18 and TRBJ2-3, is as follows: NAGVMQNPRHLVRRRGQEARLRCSPMKGHSHVYWYRQLPEEGLKFMVYLQKENIIDESGMPKERFSAEFPKEGPSILRIQQVVRGDSAAYFCASSPVAIDTQYFGPGTRLTVL.

This clonotype was found a few times. The rearrangement uses TRBV12-3 or TRBV12-4 and TRBJ2-1; D uncertain. The CDR3 is made up of 12 amino acids. The V and J ends lost 3 bases and 14 bases respectively, with 14 bases between them. The CDR3 nucleotides are TGTGCCAGCAGTTTCATGGGTGAGTTTAAGTTCTTC. This sequence encodes CASSFMGEFKFF.

This clonotype has only a few counts. This chain uses TRBV12-3 or TRBV12-4 with TRBJ1-1; TRBD1 might be the D (6 bases). The V gene lost 7 bases and the J gene lost 7 bases, with 16 bases spanning the gap. CDR3 size: 13 residues. CDR3 DNA sequence: TGTGCCAGCATCGAGGGGGGGGGGCTTGAAGCTTTCTTT. This translates into CASIEGGGLEAFF.

Only a few counts were recorded for this clonotype. CDR3 sequence reads: CAISRQFGANEKLFF. The CDR3, as DNA: TGTGCCATCAGTAGACAGTTTGGGGCTAATGAAAAACTGTTTTTT. The chain has TRBV10-3 and TRBJ1-4; a possible D gene is TRBD1 (5 bases). CDR3 length: 15 amino acids. V was trimmed by 5 bases and J by 3 bases, leaving 13 bases between them. CDR1 is ENHRY, CDR2 SYGVKD, per germline.

This clonotype turned up a few times. The genes are TRBV6-5 and TRBJ2-3, with 9 bases aligning to TRBD2. V dropped 2 bases and J dropped 5; count of bases not matched to a gene: 11. Germline V lookup: CDR1 MNHEY, CDR2 SVGAGI. The CDR3 totals 17 residues. The CDR3 is CASSYALGGRAQDTQYF. The CDR3 DNA reads as TGTGCCAGCAGTTACGCCCTAGGCGGGAGGGCACAAGATACGCAGTATTTT.